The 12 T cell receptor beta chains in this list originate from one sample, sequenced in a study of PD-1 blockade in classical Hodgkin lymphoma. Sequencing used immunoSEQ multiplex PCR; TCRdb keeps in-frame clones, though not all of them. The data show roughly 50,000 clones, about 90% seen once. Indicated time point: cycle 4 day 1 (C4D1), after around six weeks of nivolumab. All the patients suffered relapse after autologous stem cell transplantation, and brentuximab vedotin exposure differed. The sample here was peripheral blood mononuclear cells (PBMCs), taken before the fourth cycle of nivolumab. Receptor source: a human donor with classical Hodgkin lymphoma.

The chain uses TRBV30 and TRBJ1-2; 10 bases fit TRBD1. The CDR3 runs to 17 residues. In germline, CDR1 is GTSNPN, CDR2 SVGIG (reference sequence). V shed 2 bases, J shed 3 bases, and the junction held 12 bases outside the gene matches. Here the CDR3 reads CAWSTYRQGAMYYGYTF. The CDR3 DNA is TGTGCCTGGAGTACGTATCGACAGGGGGCGATGTACTATGGCTACACCTTC.

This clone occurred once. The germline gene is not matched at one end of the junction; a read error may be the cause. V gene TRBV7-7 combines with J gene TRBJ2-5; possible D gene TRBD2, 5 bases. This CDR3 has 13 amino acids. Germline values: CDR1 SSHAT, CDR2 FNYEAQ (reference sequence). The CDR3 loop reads CASSQGSEGTQYF. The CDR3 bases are TGTGCTAGCAGCCAAGGATCAGAGGGGACCCAGTACTTC. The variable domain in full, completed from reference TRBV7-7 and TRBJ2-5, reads GAGVSQSPRYKVTKRGQDVTLRCDPISSHATLYWYQQALGQGPEFLTYFNYEAQPDKSGLPSDRFSAERPEGSISTLTIQRTEQRDSAMYRCASSQGSEGTQYFGPGTRLLVL.

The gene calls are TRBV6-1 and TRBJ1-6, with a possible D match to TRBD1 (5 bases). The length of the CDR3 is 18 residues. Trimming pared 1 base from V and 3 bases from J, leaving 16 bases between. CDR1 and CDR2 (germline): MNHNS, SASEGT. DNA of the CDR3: TGTGCCAGCAGTGAAGGGGACTCCGGATATCGCTATAATTCACCCCTCCACTTT. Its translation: CASSEGDSGYRYNSPLHF.

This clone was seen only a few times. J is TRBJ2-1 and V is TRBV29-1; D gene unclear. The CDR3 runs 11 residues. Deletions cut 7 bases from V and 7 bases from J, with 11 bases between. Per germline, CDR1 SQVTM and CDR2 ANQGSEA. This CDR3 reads CSELFGNEQFF. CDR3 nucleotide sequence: TGCAGCGAGCTCTTTGGTAATGAGCAGTTCTTC.

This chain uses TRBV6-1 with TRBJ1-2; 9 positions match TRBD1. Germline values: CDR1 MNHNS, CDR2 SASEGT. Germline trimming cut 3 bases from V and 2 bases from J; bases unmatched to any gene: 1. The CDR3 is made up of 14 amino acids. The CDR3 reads CASSDTGGNYGYTF. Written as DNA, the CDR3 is TGTGCCAGCAGTGACACAGGGGGCAACTATGGCTACACCTTC.

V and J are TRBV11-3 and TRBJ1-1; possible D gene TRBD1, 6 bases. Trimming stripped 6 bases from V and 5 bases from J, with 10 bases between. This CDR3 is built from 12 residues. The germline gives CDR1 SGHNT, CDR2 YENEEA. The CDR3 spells CASRSQGTEAFF. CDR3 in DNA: TGTGCCAGCAGATCCCAGGGGACTGAAGCTTTCTTT.

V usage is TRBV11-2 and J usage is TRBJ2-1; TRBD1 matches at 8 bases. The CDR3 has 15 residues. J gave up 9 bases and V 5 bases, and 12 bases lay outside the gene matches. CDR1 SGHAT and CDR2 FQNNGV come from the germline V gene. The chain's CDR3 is CASSRTGAGGSEQFF. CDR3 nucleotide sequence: TGTGCCAGCAGCCGGACCGGGGCAGGGGGCAGTGAGCAGTTCTTC.

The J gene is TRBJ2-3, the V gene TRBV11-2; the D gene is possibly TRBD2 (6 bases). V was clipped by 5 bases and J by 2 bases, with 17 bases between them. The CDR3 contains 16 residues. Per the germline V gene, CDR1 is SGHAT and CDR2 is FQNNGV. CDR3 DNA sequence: TGTGCCAGCAGCCAACCACTGAGGGGACTCACAGATACGCAGTATTTT. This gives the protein CASSQPLRGLTDTQYF.

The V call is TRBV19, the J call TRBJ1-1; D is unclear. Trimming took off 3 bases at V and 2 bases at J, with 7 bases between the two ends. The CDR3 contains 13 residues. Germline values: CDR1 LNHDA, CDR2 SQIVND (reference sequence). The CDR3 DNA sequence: TGTGCCAGTAGTATGACATCCAACACTGAAGCTTTCTTT. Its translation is CASSMTSNTEAFF.

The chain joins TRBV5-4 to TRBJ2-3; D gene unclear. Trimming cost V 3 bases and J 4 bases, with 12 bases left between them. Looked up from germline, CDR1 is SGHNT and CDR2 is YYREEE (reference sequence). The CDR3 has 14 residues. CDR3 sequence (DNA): TGTGCCAGCAGCTGGGTAGGGCAGGCAGATACGCAGTATTTT. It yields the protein CASSWVGQADTQYF.

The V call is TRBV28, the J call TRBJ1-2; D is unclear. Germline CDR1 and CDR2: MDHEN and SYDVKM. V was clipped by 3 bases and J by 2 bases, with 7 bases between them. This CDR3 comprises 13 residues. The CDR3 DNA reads TGTGCCAGCAGTTTGGTCGGCAACTATGGCTACACCTTC. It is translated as CASSLVGNYGYTF.

CDR3 nucleotide sequence: TGTGCCAGCAGTTCGTCCCGGGACAGAACCGGGGAGCTGTTTTTT. This codes for CASSSSRDRTGELFF. V and J are TRBV27 and TRBJ2-2; 7 nucleotides agree with TRBD1. CDR3 length: 15 residues. Per germline, CDR1 MNHEY and CDR2 SMNVEV (reference sequence). With 4 bases clipped from V and 5 bases from J, the junction kept 7 bases outside the gene matches.